The entry below gives a single T cell receptor beta chain sequence along with its context. The antigen remains unidentified. This record comes from a study of cytomegalovirus exposure and HLA in healthy donors. The study's findings and limits: A later analysis, which compared TCR beta chains of equal frequency, found the HLA-associated ones more clonally expanded.

The PCR had 60 Vbeta and 13 Jbeta primers. TCRdb keeps only in-frame clones here, not all; method: immunoSEQ multiplex PCR. Of 100,000 to 150,000 clones listed, around 86% were seen once; the top ten hold 0.6% to 0.7%. From germline, CDR1 is MNHNY and CDR2 SVGAGI (reference sequence). V gave up 5 bases and J gave up 7 bases; unmatched junction bases: 4. The CDR3 has 15 amino acids. The chain links TRBV6-6 to TRBJ1-6; 11 bases align to TRBD1. The material sequenced was PBMCs. This sequence was found in a man in his late teens or twenties in good health and CMV-seronegative. The CDR3 reads CASSRTGGWNSPLHF. The CDR3 bases are TGTGCCAGCAGTCGGACAGGGGGCTGGAATTCACCCCTCCACTTT.